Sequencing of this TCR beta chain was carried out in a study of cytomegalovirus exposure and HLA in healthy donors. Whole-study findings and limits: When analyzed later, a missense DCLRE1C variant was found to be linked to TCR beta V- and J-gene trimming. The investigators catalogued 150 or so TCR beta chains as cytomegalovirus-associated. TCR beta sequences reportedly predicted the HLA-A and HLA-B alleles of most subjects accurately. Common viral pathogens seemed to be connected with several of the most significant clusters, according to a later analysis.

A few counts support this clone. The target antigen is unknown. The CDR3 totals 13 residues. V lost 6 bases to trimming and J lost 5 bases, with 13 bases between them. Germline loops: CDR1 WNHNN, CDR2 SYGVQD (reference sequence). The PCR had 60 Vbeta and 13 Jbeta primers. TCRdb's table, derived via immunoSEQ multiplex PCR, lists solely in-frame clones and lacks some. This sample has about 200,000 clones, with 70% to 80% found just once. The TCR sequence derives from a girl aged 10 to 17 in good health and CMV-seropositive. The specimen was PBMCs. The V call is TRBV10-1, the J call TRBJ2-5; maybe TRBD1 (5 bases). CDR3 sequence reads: CASSRGAGETQYF. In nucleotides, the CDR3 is TGCGCCAGCAGCCGTGGGGCAGGCGAGACCCAGTACTTC.